The 16 T cell receptor beta chains in this list originate from one sample, sequenced in a study of T cells in Graves' hyperthyroidism and ophthalmopathy. Amplified TCR beta CDR3 regions came from RNA transcripts. During a first-round RT-PCR of the TCR CDR3, the HTBI primer set was used. TCRdb independently ran MiXCR on the multiplex PCR reads; one entry per CDR3 protein. Counted here are around 800,000 distinct CDR3 sequences, more than 30% occurring once; the ten biggest clones make up about 9%. Input material: blood. The source is a young man with Graves' hyperthyroidism.

This chain connects TRBV12-5 to TRBJ2-7; no clear D. This CDR3 comprises 13 residues. Germline-derived CDR1 and CDR2 are LGHNT and FRNRAP. V was pared by 1 base and J by 3 bases, with 7 bases between. The CDR3 loop reads CASGLAGVYEQYF. In nucleotides, the CDR3 is TGTGCTAGTGGTTTGGCCGGTGTCTACGAGCAGTACTTC.

This clonotype was observed a few times. The chain links TRBV5-5 to TRBJ2-7; maybe TRBD2 (7 bases). CDR1 SGHKS and CDR2 YYEKEE come from the germline V gene (reference sequence). V lost 2 bases and J lost 4, with 13 bases in between. This CDR3 has 14 residues. Written as DNA, the CDR3 is TGTGCCAGCAGCTTACGGGGGGCTTTTTACGAGCAGTACTTC. This gives the protein CASSLRGAFYEQYF.

CDR3 nucleotide sequence: TGTGCCACCTCGGGACTAGCAGAGAGCGAGACCCAGTACTTC. Its protein product is CATSGLAESETQYF. The rearrangement joins TRBV6-6 to TRBJ2-5; 9 bases align to TRBD2. CDR1 is MNHNY, CDR2 SVGAGI, per germline (reference sequence). The CDR3 totals 14 residues. V shed 10 bases and J 5 bases; nucleotides not matched to a gene: 11.

The chain uses TRBV29-1 and TRBJ2-7, with a tentative D call TRBD2 (5 bases). Trimming shortened V by 7 bases and J by 7 bases, and 17 bases separated the two germline ends. This CDR3 comprises 12 residues. CDR1 and CDR2 (germline): SQVTM, ANQGSEA. CDR3 in amino acids: CSARRGDREQYF. The CDR3 region has the DNA TGCAGCGCCCGACGGGGAGATCGAGAGCAGTACTTC.

This clonotype was seen at least ten times. CDR3 coding DNA: TGTGCCAGCAGTGATGTAGACAGGGGGTCCAACGAGCAGTACTTC. Amino acids: CASSDVDRGSNEQYF. J is TRBJ2-7 and V is TRBV2; 9 bases match TRBD1. Trimming removed 3 bases from V and 5 bases from J; junction bases left unmatched: 8. Per the germline V gene, CDR1 is SNHLY and CDR2 is FYNNEI. The CDR3 is 15 amino acids.

This clonotype was seen repeatedly, ten times or more. The chain joins TRBV29-1 to TRBJ2-5; D may be TRBD1 (5 bases). The V end was cut by 7 bases, the J end by 2 bases, with 20 bases between. From germline, CDR1 is SQVTM and CDR2 ANQGSEA. The CDR3 is 15 amino acids. In DNA form, the CDR3 reads TGCAGCGGGGCTAGAGGTCAGGGCGGACAAGAGACCCAGTACTTC. Encoded protein: CSGARGQGGQETQYF.

Worth noting for this clonotype: Being one base from a much bigger clone, this may be a read error. The genes are TRBV7-8 and TRBJ1-5, with 8 bases identical to TRBD1. J lost 10 bases, V lost 2 bases, and 13 bases had no gene match. The CDR3 is made up of 16 amino acids. Germline V CDR1 and CDR2: SGHVS, FQNEAQ. CDR3: CASSLTRGQGRHPQHF. The CDR3 region has the DNA TGTGCCAGCAGCTTAACGAGAGGACAGGGCCGACACCCCCAGCATTTT.

In the case of this clonotype: The junction departs from the called germline gene at one end, perhaps through a read error. CDR3 in amino acids: CANSQAVGEKLFF. CDR3 nucleotide sequence: TGCGCCAACAGCCAAGCAGTGGGGGAAAAACTGTTTTTT. V is TRBV4-1 and J is TRBJ1-4; D is ambiguous. CDR3 size: 13 residues. CDR1 and CDR2 (germline): MGHRA, YSYEKL.

On this clonotype: Germline and junction disagree at one end, which may indicate a read error. V usage is TRBV5-1 and J usage is TRBJ1-2; 7 nucleotides match TRBD1. The CDR3 loop spans 12 amino acids. Germline V gene sequence: CDR1 SGHRS, CDR2 YFSETQ. The CDR3 coding sequence is TGCGCCAGCACCATTGACAGGGATGGCTACGCCTTC. Its translation is CASTIDRDGYAF. Full variable domain (remainder filled in from reference TRBV5-1 and TRBJ1-2): KAGVTQTPRYLIKTRGQQVTLSCSPISGHRSVSWYQQTPGQGLQFLFEYFSETQRNKGNFPGRFSGRQFSNSRSEMNVSTLELGDSALYLCASTIDRDGYAFGSGTRLTVV.

This clonotype was seen more than once but under ten times. The V call is TRBV7-2, the J call TRBJ2-5; D is uncertain. Germline CDR1 and CDR2: SGHTA and FQGNSA. Deletions cut 5 bases from V and 4 bases from J, with 11 bases between. The CDR3 is 13 residues long. The DNA for the CDR3 is TGTGCCAGCAGCCAGACCGGCAGAGAGACCCAGTACTTC. It encodes CASSQTGRETQYF.

This clonotype was picked up many times. The DNA for the CDR3 is TGCGCCAGCAGCTTGGACGGCAGGGAGTATGGCTACACCTTC. It encodes CASSLDGREYGYTF. The chain employs TRBV5-1 and TRBJ1-2; tentative D call: TRBD1 (5 bases). CDR3 length equals 14 residues. CDR1 and CDR2 from the germline V gene are SGHRS and YFSETQ. V was trimmed by 0 bases and J by 5 bases, leaving 11 bases between them.

The chain is built from TRBV25-1 and TRBJ1-2; no clear D. V dropped 8 bases and J dropped 4 bases, with 11 bases sitting between them. CDR3 length: 12 residues. Germline assignment: CDR1 MGHDK and CDR2 SYGVNS. The DNA for the CDR3 is TGTGCCAGCCCCCCCACCACCTATGGCTACACCTTC. It is translated as CASPPTTYGYTF.

The rearrangement joins TRBV7-9 to TRBJ2-5, with D maybe TRBD1 (5 bases). Germline-derived CDR1 and CDR2 are SEHNR and FQNEAQ (reference sequence). V dropped 4 bases and J dropped 1 base, with 13 bases sitting between them. The CDR3 has 15 residues. For the CDR3, the DNA is TGTGCCAGCAGCTCGGGTGCAAGGGGCCAAGAGACCCAGTACTTC. Protein sequence: CASSSGARGQETQYF.

The chain's CDR3 is CAWGTGRGYEQYF. CDR3 DNA sequence: TGTGCCTGGGGAACCGGGAGGGGCTACGAGCAGTACTTC. The rearrangement joins TRBV30 to TRBJ2-7; 8 bases map to TRBD2. CDR3 length equals 13 residues. Germline trimming cut 5 bases from V and 3 bases from J; bases unmatched to any gene: 6. CDR1 and CDR2 from the germline V gene are GTSNPN and SVGIG (reference sequence).

This clonotype was recorded a few times. A junction boundary mismatches the germline segment, possibly from a read error. This chain connects TRBV10-3 to TRBJ2-7; the D is unclear. The germline V gene encodes CDR1 ENHRY and CDR2 SYGVKD. The CDR3 extends over 15 amino acids. The CDR3 protein is CASSYSLAVGSEQYF. In DNA, the CDR3 is TGTGCCAGCAGTTACTCTCTGGCGGTAGGTAGTGAGCAGTACTTC.

The gene calls are TRBV9 and TRBJ1-5; D not resolved. Trimming took 0 bases from V and 4 from J, leaving 8 bases between them. CDR3 length: 14 residues. Per germline, CDR1 SGDLS and CDR2 YYNGEE. This chain's CDR3 is CASSVGHINQPQHF. The DNA for the CDR3 is TGTGCCAGCAGCGTAGGACACATAAATCAGCCCCAGCATTTT.